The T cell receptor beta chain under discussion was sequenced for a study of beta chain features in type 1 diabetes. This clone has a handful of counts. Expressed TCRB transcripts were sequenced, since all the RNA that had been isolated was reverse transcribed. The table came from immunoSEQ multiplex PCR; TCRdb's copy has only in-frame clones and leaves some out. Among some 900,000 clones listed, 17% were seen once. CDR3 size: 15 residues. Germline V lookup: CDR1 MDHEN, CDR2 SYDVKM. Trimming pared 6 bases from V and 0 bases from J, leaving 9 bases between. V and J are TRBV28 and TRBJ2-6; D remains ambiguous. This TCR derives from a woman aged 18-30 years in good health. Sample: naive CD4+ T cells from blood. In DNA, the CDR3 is TGTGCCAGCAGGGTCGGTCCCTCTGGGGCCAACGTCCTGACTTTC. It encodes CASRVGPSGANVLTF.